The source of this TCR beta chain is a study of cytomegalovirus exposure and HLA in healthy donors. CDR3 length: 15 amino acids. Germline values: CDR1 SGHNT, CDR2 YYREEE (reference sequence). Trimming cost V 5 bases and J 2 bases; bases outside gene matches: 6. For this clone: Antigen specificity is unknown.

Study-wide findings and caveats: Sequencing likely caused a cluster of highly shared sequence variants. Among the CMV-associated chains, a few were confirmed in vitro as specific for CMV antigens.

PCR primers comprised 60 Vbeta and 13 Jbeta primers. Here immunoSEQ multiplex PCR was the method, and the copy in TCRdb shows in-frame clones only, minus some. Here the sample spans around 150,000 clones, 80% being singletons. The sequence was collected from a man younger than 40 in good health and CMV-seronegative. This chain links TRBV5-4 with TRBJ2-3, with 9 bases matching TRBD2. Sequenced input: PBMCs. CDR3 sequence: CASSYSGRVTDTQYF. The CDR3 coding sequence is TGTGCCAGCAGTTATAGCGGGAGAGTCACAGATACGCAGTATTTT.